This TCR beta chain was found in a study of OX40 agonist ivuxolimab in advanced cancers. The overall study: Three patients showed partial responses: one hepatocellular carcinoma and two cutaneous melanoma cases.

Findings and caveats of the study: Some nonresponders likewise displayed low normalized T-cell clonal expansion.

Sequencing was performed with immunoSEQ multiplex PCR; in TCRdb, only in-frame clones are kept and a portion is missing. The sample comprises around 64,000 clones, about 85% of which are singletons, and 1.3% rests with the top ten. The length of the CDR3 is 13 residues. V lost 3 bases and J 0 bases, leaving 5 bases between the germline ends. The germline CDR1 and CDR2 sequences are MDHEN and SYDVKM. With respect to this clone: Its cognate antigen is unknown.

The chain combines TRBV28 with TRBJ2-5; D is ambiguous. The sequence came from an adult with an advanced solid tumor such as melanoma, head and neck, liver or kidney cancer. Source: CD4+ or CD8+ T cells sorted from blood, taken in a trial of the OX40 agonist ivuxolimab. CDR3 in amino acids: CASSFLYQETQYF. DNA for the CDR3: TGTGCCAGCAGTTTTCTGTACCAAGAGACCCAGTACTTC. Full variable domain (remainder filled in from reference TRBV28 and TRBJ2-5): DVKVTQSSRYLVKRTGEKVFLECVQDMDHENMFWYRQDPGLGLRLIYFSYDVKMKEKGDIPEGYSVSREKKERFSLILESASTNQTSMYLCASSFLYQETQYFGPGTRLLVL.